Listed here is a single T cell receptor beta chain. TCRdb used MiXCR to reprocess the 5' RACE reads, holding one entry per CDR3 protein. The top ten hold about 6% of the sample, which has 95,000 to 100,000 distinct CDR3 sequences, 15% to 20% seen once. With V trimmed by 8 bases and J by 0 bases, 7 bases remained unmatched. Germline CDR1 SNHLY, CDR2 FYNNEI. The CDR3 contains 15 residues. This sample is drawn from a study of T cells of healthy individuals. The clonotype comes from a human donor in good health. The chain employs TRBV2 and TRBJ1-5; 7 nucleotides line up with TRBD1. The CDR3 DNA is TGTGCCAGCGCCGGGGACAGATATAGCAATCAGCCCCAGCATTTT. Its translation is CASAGDRYSNQPQHF.